A selection of T cell receptor beta chains follows, all from one sample in a study of blood T cells in healthy people across ages. TCRdb used MiXCR to reprocess the 5' RACE reads, holding one entry per CDR3 protein. The data show 750,000 to 950,000 distinct CDR3 sequences, almost 30% seen once. This same sample was also taken into another study, of T cells of mothers and their children.

Sequenced sample: blood. The receptors stem from a woman between 40 and 50 years old in good health. The CDR3 runs from the conserved cysteine through the conserved F or W.

J | V | CDR3
TRBJ1-5 | TRBV4-1 | CASSHPRGSNQPQHF
TRBJ1-1 | TRBV6-1 | CASSELPHLSTEAFF
TRBJ2-5 | TRBV5-1 | CASSLAVMRETQYF
TRBJ2-7 | TRBV18 | CASSPLPVGAKEQYF
TRBJ2-5 | TRBV4-2 | CASSQGGTSLETQYF
TRBJ1-4 | TRBV6-5 | CASSYSSRRSPTNEKLFF
TRBJ2-7 | TRBV6-2/TRBV6-3 | CASSYDWDRFTYEQYF
TRBJ2-3 | TRBV6-5 | CASSFGGAATDTQYF
TRBJ2-7 | TRBV12-3/TRBV12-4 | CASTLNTGSEQYF
TRBJ2-3 | TRBV20-1 | CSARNTGTSGSTDTQYF
TRBJ2-1 | TRBV9 | CASSRDIKLGEQFF
TRBJ1-2 | TRBV7-2 | CASSLYDRGGYTF
TRBJ1-2 | TRBV15 | CATSREGGRGPPNYGYTF
TRBJ1-5 | TRBV15 | CATSRKRGTGDQPQHF
TRBJ1-1 | TRBV7-2 | CASSFSWGTPGEAFF
TRBJ1-5 | TRBV2 | CASSKTGNGNQPQHF
TRBJ2-6 | TRBV7-9 | CASSPLAGTGDTGANVLTF
TRBJ1-5 | TRBV6-2/TRBV6-3 | CASSSAPGGDQPQHF
TRBJ2-1 | TRBV15 | CATSRRSGGSYNEQFF
TRBJ2-3 | TRBV5-1 | CASSARLAADTQYF
TRBJ2-7 | TRBV5-1 | CASKATADEQYF
TRBJ2-5 | TRBV20-1 | CSARLILAGAEETQYF